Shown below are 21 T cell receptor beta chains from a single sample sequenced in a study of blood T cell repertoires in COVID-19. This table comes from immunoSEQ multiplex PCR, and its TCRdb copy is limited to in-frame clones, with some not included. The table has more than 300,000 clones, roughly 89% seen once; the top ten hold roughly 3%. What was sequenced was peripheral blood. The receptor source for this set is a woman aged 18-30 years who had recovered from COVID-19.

This CDR3 is CASSVGQGGKLFF. CDR3 DNA: TGTGCCAGCAGCGTAGGACAGGGAGGAAAACTGTTTTTT. This chain links TRBV9 with TRBJ1-4; 7 nucleotides align to TRBD1. The CDR3 has 13 residues. The J segment lost 10 bases and the V segment lost 0 bases, leaving 3 bases of the junction unmatched. In germline, CDR1 is SGDLS, CDR2 YYNGEE.

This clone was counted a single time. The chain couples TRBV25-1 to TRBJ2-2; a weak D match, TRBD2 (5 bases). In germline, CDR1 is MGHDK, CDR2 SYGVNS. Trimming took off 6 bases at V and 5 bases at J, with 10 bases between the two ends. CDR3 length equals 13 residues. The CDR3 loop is CASRTTGTGELFF. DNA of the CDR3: TGTGCCAGCAGAACCACGGGGACCGGGGAGCTGTTTTTT. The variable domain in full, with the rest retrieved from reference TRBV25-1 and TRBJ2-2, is EADIYQTPRYLVIGTGKKITLECSQTMGHDKMYWYQQDPGMELHLIHYSYGVNSTEKGDLSSESTVSRIRTEHFPLTLESARPSHTSQYLCASRTTGTGELFFGEGSRLTVL.

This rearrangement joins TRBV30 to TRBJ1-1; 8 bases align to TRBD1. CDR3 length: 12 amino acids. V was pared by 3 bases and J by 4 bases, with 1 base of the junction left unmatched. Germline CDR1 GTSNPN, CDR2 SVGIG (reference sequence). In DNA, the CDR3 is TGTGCCTGGAGCACAGGGGGCACTGAAGCTTTCTTT. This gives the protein CAWSTGGTEAFF.

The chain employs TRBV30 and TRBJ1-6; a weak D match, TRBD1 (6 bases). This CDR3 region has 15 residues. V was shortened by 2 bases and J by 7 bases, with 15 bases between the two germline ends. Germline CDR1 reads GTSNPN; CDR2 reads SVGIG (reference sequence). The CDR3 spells CAWSSSAGENSPLHF. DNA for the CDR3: TGTGCCTGGAGTTCCTCGGCAGGGGAGAATTCACCCCTCCACTTT.

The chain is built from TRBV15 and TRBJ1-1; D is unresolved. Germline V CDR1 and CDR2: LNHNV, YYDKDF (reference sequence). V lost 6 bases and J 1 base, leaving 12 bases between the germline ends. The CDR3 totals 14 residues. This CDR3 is CATSFWAENTEAFF. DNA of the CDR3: TGTGCCACCAGTTTTTGGGCAGAGAACACTGAAGCTTTCTTT.

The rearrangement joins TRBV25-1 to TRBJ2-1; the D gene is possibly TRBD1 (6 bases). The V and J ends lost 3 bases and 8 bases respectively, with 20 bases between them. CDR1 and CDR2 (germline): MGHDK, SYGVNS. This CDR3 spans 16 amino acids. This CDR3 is CASSDPWGQGGDEQFF. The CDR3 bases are TGTGCCAGCAGTGACCCATGGGGGCAGGGTGGGGATGAGCAGTTCTTC.

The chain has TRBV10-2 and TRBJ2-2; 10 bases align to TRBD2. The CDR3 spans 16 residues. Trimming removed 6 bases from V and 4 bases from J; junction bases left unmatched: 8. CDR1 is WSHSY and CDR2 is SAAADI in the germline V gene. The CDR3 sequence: CASSLLAGVGTGELFF. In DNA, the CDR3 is TGCGCCAGCAGCTTGCTAGCGGGAGTGGGCACCGGGGAGCTGTTTTTT.

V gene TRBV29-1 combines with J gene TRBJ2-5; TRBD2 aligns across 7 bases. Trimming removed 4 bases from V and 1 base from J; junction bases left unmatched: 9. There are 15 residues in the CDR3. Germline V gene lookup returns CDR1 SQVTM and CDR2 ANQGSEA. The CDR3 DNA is TGCAGCGTTGGCCTCGGGGGGACGGGCCAAGAGACCCAGTACTTC. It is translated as CSVGLGGTGQETQYF.

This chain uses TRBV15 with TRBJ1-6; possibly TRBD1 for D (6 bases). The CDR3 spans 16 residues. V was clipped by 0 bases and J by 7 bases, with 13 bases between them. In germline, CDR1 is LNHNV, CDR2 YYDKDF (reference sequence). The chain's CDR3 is CATSRDWRQGNSPLHF. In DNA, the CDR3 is TGTGCCACCAGCAGAGATTGGCGGCAGGGGAATTCACCCCTCCACTTT.

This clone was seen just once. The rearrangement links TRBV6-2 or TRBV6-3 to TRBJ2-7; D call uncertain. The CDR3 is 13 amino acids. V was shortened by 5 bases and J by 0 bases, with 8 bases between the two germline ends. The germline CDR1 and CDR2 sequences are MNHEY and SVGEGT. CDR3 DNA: TGTGCCAGCAGTAGACTCCACTCCTACGAGCAGTACGTC. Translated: CASSRLHSYEQYV.

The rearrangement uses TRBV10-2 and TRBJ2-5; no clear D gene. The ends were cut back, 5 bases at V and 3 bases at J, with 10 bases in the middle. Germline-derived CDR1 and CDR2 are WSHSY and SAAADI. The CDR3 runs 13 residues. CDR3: CASSPPQEETQYF. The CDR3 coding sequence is TGCGCCAGCAGTCCTCCCCAGGAAGAGACCCAGTACTTC.

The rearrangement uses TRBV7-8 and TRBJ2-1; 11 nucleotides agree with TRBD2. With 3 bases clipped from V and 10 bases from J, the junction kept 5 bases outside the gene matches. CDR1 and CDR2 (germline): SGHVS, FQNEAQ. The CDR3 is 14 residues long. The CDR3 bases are TGTGCCAGCAGCTTGACTAGCGGGACTTACGAGCAGTTCTTC. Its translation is CASSLTSGTYEQFF.

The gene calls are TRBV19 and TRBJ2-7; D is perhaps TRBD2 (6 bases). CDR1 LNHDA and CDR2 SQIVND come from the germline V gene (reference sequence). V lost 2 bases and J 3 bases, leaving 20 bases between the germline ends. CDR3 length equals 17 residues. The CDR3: CASSISGLAPLHYEQYV. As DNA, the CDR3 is TGTGCCAGTAGTATAAGTGGGCTAGCGCCCTTACACTACGAGCAGTACGTC.

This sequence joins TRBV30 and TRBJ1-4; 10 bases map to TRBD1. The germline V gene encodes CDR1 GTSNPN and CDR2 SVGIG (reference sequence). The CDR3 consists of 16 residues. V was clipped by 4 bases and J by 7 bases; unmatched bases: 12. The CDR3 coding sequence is TGTGCCTGGACTCCGACAGGGGGCGGGTTAGGTGAAAAACTGTTTTTT. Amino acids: CAWTPTGGGLGEKLFF.

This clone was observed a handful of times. The CDR3 DNA reads as TGTGCCAGCAGCTTAGGGACAGGGGGCGAATATGGCTACACCTTC. This codes for CASSLGTGGEYGYTF. This rearrangement joins TRBV7-8 to TRBJ1-2; TRBD1 matches 11 bases. With 1 base clipped from V and 5 bases from J, the junction kept 3 bases outside the gene matches. Germline CDR1 is SGHVS and CDR2 is FQNEAQ. CDR3 length: 15 amino acids. The full variable domain, completed using reference TRBV7-8 and TRBJ1-2, is GAGVSQSPRYKVAKRGQDVALRCDPISGHVSLFWYQQALGQGPEFLTYFQNEAQLDKSGLPSDRFFAERPEGSVSTLKIQRTQQEDSAVYLCASSLGTGGEYGYTFGSGTRLTVV.

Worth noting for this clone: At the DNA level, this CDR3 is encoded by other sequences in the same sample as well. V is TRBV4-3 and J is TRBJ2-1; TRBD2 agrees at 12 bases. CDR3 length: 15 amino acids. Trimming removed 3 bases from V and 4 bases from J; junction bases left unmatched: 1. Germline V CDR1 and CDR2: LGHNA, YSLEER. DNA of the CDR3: TGCGCCAGCAGCCAGGGGACTAGCGGGTACAATGAGCAGTTCTTC. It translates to CASSQGTSGYNEQFF.

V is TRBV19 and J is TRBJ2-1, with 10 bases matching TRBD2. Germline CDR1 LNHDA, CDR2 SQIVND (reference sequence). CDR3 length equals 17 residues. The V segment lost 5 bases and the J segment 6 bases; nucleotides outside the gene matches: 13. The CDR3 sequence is CASSVFPGLADGNEQFF. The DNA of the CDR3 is TGTGCCAGTAGTGTCTTCCCCGGACTAGCGGACGGCAATGAGCAGTTCTTC.

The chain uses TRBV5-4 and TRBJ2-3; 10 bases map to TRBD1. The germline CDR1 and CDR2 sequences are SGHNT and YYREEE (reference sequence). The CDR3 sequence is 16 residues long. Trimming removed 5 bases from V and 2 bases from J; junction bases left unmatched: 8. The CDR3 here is CASSFDRGQYTDTQYF. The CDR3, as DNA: TGTGCCAGCAGTTTTGACAGGGGGCAATACACAGATACGCAGTATTTT.

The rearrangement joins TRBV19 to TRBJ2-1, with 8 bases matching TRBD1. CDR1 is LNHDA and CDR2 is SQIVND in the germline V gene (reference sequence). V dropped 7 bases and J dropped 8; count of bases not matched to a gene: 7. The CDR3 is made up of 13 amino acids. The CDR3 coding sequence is TGTGCCAGTACCGCCACACAGGGGGATGAGCAGTTCTTC. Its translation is CASTATQGDEQFF.

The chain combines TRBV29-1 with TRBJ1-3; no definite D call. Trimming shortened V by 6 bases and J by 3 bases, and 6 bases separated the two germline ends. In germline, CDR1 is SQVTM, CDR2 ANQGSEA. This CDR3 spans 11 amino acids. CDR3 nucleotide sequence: TGCAGCGTGAGGATTGGAAACACCATATATTTT. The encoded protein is CSVRIGNTIYF.

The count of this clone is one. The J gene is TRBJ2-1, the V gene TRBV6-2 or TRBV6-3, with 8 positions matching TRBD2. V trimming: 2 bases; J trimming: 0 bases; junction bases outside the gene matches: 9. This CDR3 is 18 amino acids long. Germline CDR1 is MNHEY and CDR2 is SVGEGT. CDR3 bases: TGTGCCAGCAGTTACCCTACCGTGAGCGGGAGCTCCTACAATGAGCAGTTCTTC. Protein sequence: CASSYPTVSGSSYNEQFF.